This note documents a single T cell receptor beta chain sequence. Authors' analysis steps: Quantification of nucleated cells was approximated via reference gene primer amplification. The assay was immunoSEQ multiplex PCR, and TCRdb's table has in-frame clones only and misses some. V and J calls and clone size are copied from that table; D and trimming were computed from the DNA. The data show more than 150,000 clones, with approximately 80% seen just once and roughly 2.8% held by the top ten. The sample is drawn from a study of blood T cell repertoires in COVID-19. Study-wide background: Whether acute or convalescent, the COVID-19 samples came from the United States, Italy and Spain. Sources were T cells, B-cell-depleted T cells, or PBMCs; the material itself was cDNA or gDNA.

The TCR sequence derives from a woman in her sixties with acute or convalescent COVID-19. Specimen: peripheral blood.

CDR3 sequence: CASSIGVIGELFF. Written as DNA, the CDR3 is TGTGCCAGTAGTATCGGTGTGATCGGGGAGCTGTTTTTT. This rearrangement joins TRBV19 to TRBJ2-2; D remains unclear. V was pared by 3 bases and J by 7 bases, with 9 bases between. The germline gives CDR1 LNHDA, CDR2 SQIVND (reference sequence). CDR3 length: 13 amino acids.